Listed here are 3 T cell receptor beta chains from one sample, sequenced in a study of neurological immune-mediated disorders. TCRdb redid the calling of the 5' RACE reads with MiXCR, one entry per CDR3 protein. The sample contains tens of thousands of distinct CDR3 sequences, about 1.8% of which appear only once. The sample consisted of PBMCs. These receptors came from a woman aged 40 to 55 with multiple sclerosis.

This clonotype was seen many times. The V and J genes are TRBV20-1 and TRBJ2-1; TRBD2 aligns across 8 bases. This CDR3 has 16 residues. CDR1 is DFQATT and CDR2 is SNEGSKA in the germline V gene (reference sequence). The V gene end was trimmed by 6 bases and the J gene end by 0 bases; junction bases not matched to a gene: 10. CDR3 DNA sequence: TGCAGTGCCGAACTTCAGCGGGGGAGCTCCTACAATGAGCAGTTCTTC. Protein product: CSAELQRGSSYNEQFF.

J is TRBJ2-1 and V is TRBV12-3 or TRBV12-4, with 7 positions matching TRBD1. V was pared by 6 bases and J by 3 bases, with 8 bases of the junction left unmatched. The CDR3 is made up of 15 amino acids. CDR3 in amino acids: CASSHTGVFYNEQFF. Here the CDR3 DNA reads TGTGCCAGCAGCCACACAGGGGTCTTCTACAATGAGCAGTTCTTC.

This clonotype was recorded at least ten times. J is TRBJ2-1 and V is TRBV25-1; the match to TRBD2 covers 9 bases. V was pared by 4 bases and J by 5 bases, with 9 bases of the junction left unmatched. The CDR3 consists of 16 residues. Germline-derived CDR1 and CDR2 are MGHDK and SYGVNS. For the CDR3, the DNA is TGTGCCAGCAGTGCCCGCCTAGCGGGGCCAAACAATGAGCAGTTCTTC. This translates into CASSARLAGPNNEQFF.